This T cell receptor beta chain appears in the sequencing data of a study of tumor-infiltrating lymphocytes in localized non-small cell lung cancer (dated by TCRdb to about 2021). General notes on the study: The cohort included patients whose samples were collected after neoadjuvant chemotherapy, as well as both smokers and never-smokers and several histologies. Each patient contributed resected tumor tissue and uninvolved lung tissue from the same patient, described as non-adjacent to the tumor. Alongside flow cytometry, multiplex immunofluorescence, RNA-seq, exome sequencing and proteomics, TCR sequencing was applied to the same patients as one of several integrated assays. The overall ICON cohort was composed of over a hundred surgical patients with localized non-small cell lung cancer whose tumors were resected. For more than 45 patients, immunoSEQ T-cell fraction was compared between paired tumor and uninvolved lung.

Enrollment in ICON was initiated in April 2016, and the last patient was enrolled in the second half of 2018. Fresh tumor and matched uninvolved tissue for in-depth immune analyses, including TCR sequencing, were collected from a subcohort of approximately 82 patients. DNA isolated from bulk tissue, without cell sorting, was used for TCR sequencing. Concerning this clone: Its antigen remains unidentified. Base qualities were left out, and no much larger clone turns up one base away.

TCR sequencing with the immunoSEQ assay provided the T-cell fraction in tumor and uninvolved lung tissue. Processing in the source paper ran as follows. For survival analysis, patients were divided into high (upper tertile) and low (lower two tertiles) T-cell fraction groups, which were compared by log-rank test. Paired tumor versus uninvolved lung differences in T-cell fraction were tested with a signed-rank test. In TCRdb, the immuneACCESS table is reduced to in-frame sequences with V and J assigned. These tables do not hold every clone; where another copy was compared, an unresolved V gene accounts for under half, and the others remain unexplained. The V and J calls and clone size were taken over from that table, and D and trimming were inferred from the DNA. For this sample the table gives around 17,000 clones, of which roughly four fifths were detected only once. Jointly, the top ten make up approximately 6.8% of the sample.

Paper-wide results and their limitations: Recurrence-free survival showed no association with tumor T-cell fraction measured by TCR sequencing (p = 0.61). Since assay coverage differed from patient to patient depending on how much tissue was available, TCR sequencing was done for only a subset of the cohort. Higher T cell infiltration in tumors than in uninvolved lung tissue was supported by TCRbeta sequencing, consistent with immunofluorescence CD3 counts. Because different pieces of the same tissue were used for different assays, technical variation could not be separated from intratumor heterogeneity. No difference in TCR-derived T-cell fraction was observed between the flow cytometry-defined immunotypes IM1 (good prognosis) and IM2 (poor prognosis).

Germline trimming: 5 bases from V, 2 bases from J; junction bases outside gene matches: 5. As encoded in the germline V gene (reference sequence), CDR1 is GTSNPN while CDR2 is SVGIG. The cysteine opens and the phenylalanine closes a CDR3 of 14 amino acids. Only CDR3 DNA remains: 42 bases, in frame from the first base. The sequence was collected from a human donor with non-small cell lung cancer. The sequence is built from TRBV30 and TRBJ1-5; TRBD1 fits 8 bases in the junction. Sequenced sample: lung tumor tissue. The nucleotide sequence reads TGTGCCTGGGGACAGGGTAATGGCAATCAGCCCCAGCATTTT. Translated, it reads CAWGQGNGNQPQHF.